One T cell receptor beta chain is described in this entry. This entry is derived from a study of OX40 agonist ivuxolimab in advanced cancers. CDR3 length equals 15 residues. Per the germline V gene, CDR1 is SNHLY and CDR2 is FYNNEI. Trimming stripped 10 bases from V and 5 bases from J, with 22 bases between. Some clones are missing from TCRdb's copy, which holds only in-frame ones; the method was immunoSEQ multiplex PCR. The table has approximately 57,000 clones, around four fifths seen once. This material consisted of CD4+ or CD8+ T cells sorted from blood, taken in a trial of the OX40 agonist ivuxolimab. The chain recombines TRBV2 with TRBJ2-3; D gene unclear. The clonotype comes from an adult with an advanced solid tumor such as melanoma, head and neck, liver or kidney cancer. The CDR3 DNA follows: TGTGCCATCTCGGGCGGCCTATCGACGGAAGATACGCAGTATTTT. Its translation is CAISGGLSTEDTQYF.